This TCR beta chain originates from a study of OX40 agonist ivuxolimab in advanced cancers. Across the study: Averaging roughly 60 years in age, with a range of roughly 20 to 90, the cohort was 82.7% male. Study conclusions and caveats: Some patients who did not respond also had low normalized T-cell clonal expansion.

Clones were read by immunoSEQ multiplex PCR, and TCRdb kept only the in-frame ones, dropping some. In the table there are more than 35,000 clones, approximately 84% of which are singletons. Notes on this clone: Antigen specificity is unknown.

The CDR3 consists of 12 residues. Germline lookup yields CDR1 SQVTM and CDR2 ANQGSEA. V was shortened by 5 bases and J by 1 base, with 8 bases between the two germline ends. The sample consisted of CD4+ or CD8+ T cells sorted from blood, taken in a trial of the OX40 agonist ivuxolimab. V is TRBV29-1 and J is TRBJ2-5, with D perhaps matching TRBD2 (5 bases). The TCR was taken from an adult with an advanced solid tumor such as melanoma, head and neck, liver or kidney cancer. The CDR3 protein is CSVMDFQETQYF. CDR3 sequence (DNA): TGCAGCGTTATGGACTTCCAAGAGACCCAGTACTTC.